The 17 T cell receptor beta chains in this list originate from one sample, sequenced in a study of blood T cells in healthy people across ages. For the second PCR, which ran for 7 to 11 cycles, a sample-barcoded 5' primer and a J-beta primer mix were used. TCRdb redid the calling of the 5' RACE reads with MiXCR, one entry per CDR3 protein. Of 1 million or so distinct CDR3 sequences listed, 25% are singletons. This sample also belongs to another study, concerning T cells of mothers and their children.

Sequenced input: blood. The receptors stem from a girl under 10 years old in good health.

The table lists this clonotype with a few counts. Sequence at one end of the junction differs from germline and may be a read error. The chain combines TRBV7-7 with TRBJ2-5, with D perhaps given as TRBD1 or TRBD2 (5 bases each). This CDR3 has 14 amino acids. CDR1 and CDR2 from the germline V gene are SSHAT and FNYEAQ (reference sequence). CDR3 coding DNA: TGTGCTAGCAGCTTTGGGGGTAGAGAGGAGACCCAGTACTTC. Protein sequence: CASSFGGREETQYF.

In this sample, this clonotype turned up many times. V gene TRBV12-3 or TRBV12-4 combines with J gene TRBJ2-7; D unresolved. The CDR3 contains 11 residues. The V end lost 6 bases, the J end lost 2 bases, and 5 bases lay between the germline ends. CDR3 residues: CASRGPYEQYF. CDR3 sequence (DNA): TGTGCCAGCAGAGGGCCCTACGAGCAGTACTTC.

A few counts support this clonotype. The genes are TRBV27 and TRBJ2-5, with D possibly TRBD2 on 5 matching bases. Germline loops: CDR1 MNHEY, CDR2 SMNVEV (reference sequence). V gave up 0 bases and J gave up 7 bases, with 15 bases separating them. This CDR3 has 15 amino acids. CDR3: CASSLSWERPWTQYF. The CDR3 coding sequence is TGTGCCAGCAGTTTATCGTGGGAGCGGCCTTGGACCCAGTACTTC.

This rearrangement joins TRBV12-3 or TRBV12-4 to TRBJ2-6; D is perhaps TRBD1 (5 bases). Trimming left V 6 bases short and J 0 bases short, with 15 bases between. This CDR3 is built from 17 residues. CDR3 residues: CASSKTEPSSGANVLTF. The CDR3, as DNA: TGTGCCAGCAGCAAGACAGAACCCAGCTCTGGGGCCAACGTCCTGACTTTC.

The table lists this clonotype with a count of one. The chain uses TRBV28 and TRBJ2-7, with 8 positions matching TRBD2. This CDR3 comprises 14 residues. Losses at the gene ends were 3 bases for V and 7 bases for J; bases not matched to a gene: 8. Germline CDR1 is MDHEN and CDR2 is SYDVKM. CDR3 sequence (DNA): TGTGCCAGCAGTTTGGACGGGAGGGCCGATGAGCAGTACTTC. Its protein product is CASSLDGRADEQYF.

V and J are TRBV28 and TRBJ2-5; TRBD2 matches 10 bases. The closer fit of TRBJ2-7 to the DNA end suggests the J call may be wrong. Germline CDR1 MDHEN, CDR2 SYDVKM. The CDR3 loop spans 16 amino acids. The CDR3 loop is CASTRTGSGRAYEQYF. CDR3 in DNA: TGTGCCAGCACTAGGACGGGGAGCGGGAGGGCCTACGAGCAGTACTTC.

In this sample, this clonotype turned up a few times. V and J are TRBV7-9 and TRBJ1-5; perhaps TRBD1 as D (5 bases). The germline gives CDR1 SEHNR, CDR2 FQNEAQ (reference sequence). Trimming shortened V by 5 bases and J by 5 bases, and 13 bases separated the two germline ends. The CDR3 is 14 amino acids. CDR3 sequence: CASSPGRRDQPQHF. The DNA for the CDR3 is TGTGCCAGCAGCCCGGGACGGAGGGATCAGCCCCAGCATTTT.

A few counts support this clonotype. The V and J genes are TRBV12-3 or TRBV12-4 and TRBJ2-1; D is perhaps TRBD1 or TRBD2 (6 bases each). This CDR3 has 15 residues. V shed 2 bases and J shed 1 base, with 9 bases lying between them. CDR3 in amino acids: CASSLWGASYNEQFF. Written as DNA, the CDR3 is TGTGCCAGCAGTTTATGGGGGGCGTCCTACAATGAGCAGTTCTTC.

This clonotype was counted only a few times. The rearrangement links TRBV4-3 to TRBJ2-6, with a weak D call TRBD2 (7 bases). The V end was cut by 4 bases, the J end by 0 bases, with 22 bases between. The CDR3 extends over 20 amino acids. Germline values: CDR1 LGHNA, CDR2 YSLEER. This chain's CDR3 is CASSPRTTGGSVSGANVLTF. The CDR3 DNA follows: TGCGCCAGCAGCCCTCGCACTACGGGGGGCTCCGTCTCTGGGGCCAACGTCCTGACTTTC.

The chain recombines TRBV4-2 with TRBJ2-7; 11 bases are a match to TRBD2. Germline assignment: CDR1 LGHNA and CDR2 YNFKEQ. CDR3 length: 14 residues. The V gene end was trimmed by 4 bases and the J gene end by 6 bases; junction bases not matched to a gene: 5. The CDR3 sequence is CASSLLLAGAEQYF. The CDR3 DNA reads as TGTGCCAGCAGCCTCCTACTAGCGGGAGCCGAGCAGTACTTC.

In DNA form, the CDR3 reads TGTGCCAGCAGCTTAATTGTGGCGCAACCCCCCCAGTACTTC. It encodes CASSLIVAQPPQYF. The V and J genes are TRBV7-8 and TRBJ2-5; D unresolved. The CDR3 has 14 amino acids. V lost 2 bases, J lost 9 bases, and 16 bases lay in between. Germline V gene data show CDR1 as SGHVS and CDR2 as FQNEAQ.

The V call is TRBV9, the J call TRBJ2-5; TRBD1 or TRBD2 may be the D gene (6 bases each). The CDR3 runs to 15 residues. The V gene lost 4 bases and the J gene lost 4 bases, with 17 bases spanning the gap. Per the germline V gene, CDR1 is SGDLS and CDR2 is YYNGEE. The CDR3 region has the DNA TGTGCCAGCAGCCCAAGGGGGGACCCTGGAGAGACCCAGTACTTC. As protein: CASSPRGDPGETQYF.

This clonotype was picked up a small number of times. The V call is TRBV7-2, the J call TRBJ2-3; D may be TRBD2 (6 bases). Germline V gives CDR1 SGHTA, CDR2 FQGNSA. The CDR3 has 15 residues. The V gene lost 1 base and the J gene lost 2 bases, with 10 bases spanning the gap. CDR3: CASSLVADYTDTQYF. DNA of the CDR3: TGTGCCAGCAGCTTAGTAGCGGACTACACAGATACGCAGTATTTT.

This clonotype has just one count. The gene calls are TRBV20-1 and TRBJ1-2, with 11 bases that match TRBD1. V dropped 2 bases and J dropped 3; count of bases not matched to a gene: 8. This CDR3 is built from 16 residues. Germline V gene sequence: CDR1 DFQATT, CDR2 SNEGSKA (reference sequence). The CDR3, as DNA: TGCAGTGCTAGATCCGGGACAGGGGGGCGGGACTATGGCTACACCTTC. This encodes CSARSGTGGRDYGYTF.

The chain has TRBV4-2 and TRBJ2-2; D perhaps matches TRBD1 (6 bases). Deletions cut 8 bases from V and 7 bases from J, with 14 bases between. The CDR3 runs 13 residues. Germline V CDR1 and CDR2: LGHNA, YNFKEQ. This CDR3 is CASQRGTDGELFF. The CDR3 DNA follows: TGTGCCAGCCAGAGGGGGACGGACGGGGAGCTGTTTTTT.

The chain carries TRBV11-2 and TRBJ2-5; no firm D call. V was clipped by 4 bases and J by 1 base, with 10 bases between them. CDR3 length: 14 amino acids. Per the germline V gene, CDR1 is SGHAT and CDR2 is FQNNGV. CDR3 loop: CASSSDWPQETQYF. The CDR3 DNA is TGTGCCAGCAGCTCCGATTGGCCCCAAGAGACCCAGTACTTC. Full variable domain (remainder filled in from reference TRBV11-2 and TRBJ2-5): EAGVAQSPRYKIIEKRQSVAFWCNPISGHATLYWYQQILGQGPKLLIQFQNNGVVDDSQLPKDRFSAERLKGVDSTLKIQPAKLEDSAVYLCASSSDWPQETQYFGPGTRLLVL.

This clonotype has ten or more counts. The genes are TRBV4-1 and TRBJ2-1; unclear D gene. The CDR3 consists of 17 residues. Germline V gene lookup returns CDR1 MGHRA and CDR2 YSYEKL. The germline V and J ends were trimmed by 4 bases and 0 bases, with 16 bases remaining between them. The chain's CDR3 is CASSLSIGLLSYNEQFF. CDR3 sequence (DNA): TGCGCCAGCAGCCTTTCAATTGGGCTACTCTCCTACAATGAGCAGTTCTTC.